The source of this T cell receptor (beta chain) is a study of CD8+CD57+ T cells in acquired aplastic anemia. By flow cytometry, patients selected for sequencing had shown an expansion of CD8+CD57+ cells. The V gene's germline CDR1 is MNHEY and CDR2 SMNVEV (reference sequence). The CDR3 has 11 amino acids. The template used for profiling TCR beta VDJ and CDR3 was genomic DNA. MiXCR was run by TCRdb on the reads, yielding one entry per CDR3 protein. This sample has 150,000 to 200,000 distinct CDR3 sequences, with about 50% found just once. With regard to this clonotype: At one end, the junction sequence differs from germline, possibly due to a read error.

The sample taken for sequencing was sorted CD4+, CD8+, or CD8+CD57+ T cells (not recorded which) from PBMCs. The chain joins TRBV27 to TRBJ2-1, with unresolved D. This sequence was found in a human donor with aplastic anemia. CDR3 in DNA: TGTGCCGGCAGTTTAGGTAATGAGCAGTTCTTC. This gives the protein CAGSLGNEQFF.